The TCR beta chain described here comes from a study of T cells after yellow fever vaccination. Study as a whole: In the case of low-cell-number fractions, SMART-Seq v4 Ultra Low Input was used for preparation. Overall study results and limits: Contaminating bulk clonotypes could be abundant in FACS-sorted repertoires. At 95% to 97% for CD4 and about 91% for CD8, most primary-vaccination clones showed up again after the booster.

A note on this clonotype: What it recognizes is unknown.

In making TCR cDNA, 5'RACE template switching added a universal primer site and UMIs to it. TCRdb used MiXCR to reprocess the 5' RACE reads, holding one entry per CDR3 protein. The sample lists fewer than 350,000 distinct CDR3 sequences, 4% to 5.5% seen once, with approximately 19% in the top ten. This CDR3 comprises 15 residues. CDR1 and CDR2 (germline): SGHTA, FQGNSA. J was trimmed by 1 base and V by 5 bases; bases with no gene match: 7. This chain links TRBV7-2 with TRBJ1-1; TRBD1 aligns across 7 bases. This TCR derives from a man between 18 and 29 years old who received the YFV17D yellow fever vaccine. Sequenced here: PBMCs, sampled 15 days after the yellow fever booster vaccination. The CDR3 region has the DNA TGTGCCAGCAGCCCCCAAGACAGGGCGAACACTGAAGCTTTCTTT. Encoded protein: CASSPQDRANTEAFF.